This T cell receptor (beta chain) was recovered during a study of glioma-infiltrating T cells. A few counts support this clonotype. Its antigen is unidentified. At one of its ends the junction is not consistent with the germline gene, which may arise from a read error. Study outcomes and limitations: Only very few CDR3 sequences appeared in both tissue and blood. Tissue-blood divergence was below expectation in non-neoplastic patients, above in gliomas.

TCR alpha and beta CDR3 regions were amplified from RNA using iRepertoire nested multiplex PCR. For one-step reverse transcription and amplification, roughly 100-400 ng of tissue mRNA or PBMC total RNA was used. TCRdb reprocessed the multiplex PCR reads via MiXCR and lists one record per CDR3 protein. The sample consists of under 200,000 distinct CDR3 sequences, roughly two fifths of them appearing once. Sample: glioma tissue, nonneoplastic brain tissue, or PBMCs (not recorded which). This receptor was obtained from a human donor with low-grade glioma or glioblastoma, undergoing nonglioma brain surgery, or in good health (not recorded which).

The CDR3 nucleotides read TGCAGTGCTCGAGGATCAGTAGTTGCAACTAATGAAAAAATGTTTTTT. Its translation is CSARGSVVATNEKMFF. The chain recombines TRBV20-1 with TRBJ1-4; no reliable D call. Per the germline V gene, CDR1 is DFQATT and CDR2 is SNEGSKA (reference sequence). The CDR3 has 16 amino acids.